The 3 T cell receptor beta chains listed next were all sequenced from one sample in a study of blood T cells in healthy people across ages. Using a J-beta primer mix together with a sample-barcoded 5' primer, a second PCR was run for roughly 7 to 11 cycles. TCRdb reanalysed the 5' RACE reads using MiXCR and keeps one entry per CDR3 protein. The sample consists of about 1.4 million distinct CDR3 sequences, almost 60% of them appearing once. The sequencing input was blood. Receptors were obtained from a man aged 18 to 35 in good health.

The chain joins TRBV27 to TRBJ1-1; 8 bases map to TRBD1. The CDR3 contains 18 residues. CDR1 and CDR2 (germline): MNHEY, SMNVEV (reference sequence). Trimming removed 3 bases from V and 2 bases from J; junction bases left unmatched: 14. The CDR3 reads CASSLDRVTKRGNTEAFF. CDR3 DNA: TGTGCCAGCAGTTTGGACAGGGTAACCAAGCGTGGAAACACTGAAGCTTTCTTT.

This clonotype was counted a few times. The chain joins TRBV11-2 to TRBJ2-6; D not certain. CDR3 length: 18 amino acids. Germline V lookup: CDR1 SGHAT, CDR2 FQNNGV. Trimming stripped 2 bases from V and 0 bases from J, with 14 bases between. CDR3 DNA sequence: TGTGCCAGCAGCTTAAGCCCAGCGACACTCTCTGGGGCCAACGTCCTGACTTTC. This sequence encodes CASSLSPATLSGANVLTF. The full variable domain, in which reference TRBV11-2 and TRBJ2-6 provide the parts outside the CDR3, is EAGVAQSPRYKIIEKRQSVAFWCNPISGHATLYWYQQILGQGPKLLIQFQNNGVVDDSQLPKDRFSAERLKGVDSTLKIQPAKLEDSAVYLCASSLSPATLSGANVLTFGAGSRLTVL.

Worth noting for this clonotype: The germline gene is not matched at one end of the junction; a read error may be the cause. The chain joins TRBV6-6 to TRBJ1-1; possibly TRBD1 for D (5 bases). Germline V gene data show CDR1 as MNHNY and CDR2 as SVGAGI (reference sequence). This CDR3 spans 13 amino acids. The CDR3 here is CASRRDLRTDAFF. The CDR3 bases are TGTGCCAGCAGGAGGGACCTCCGGACTGATGCTTTCTTT.